This T cell receptor (beta chain) came from a study of blood T cell repertoires in COVID-19 (dated by TCRdb to the early 2020s). General notes on the study: Samples from collaborators originated in the United States, Italy and Spain and spanned both the acute and convalescent phases of COVID-19. Samples came from the ongoing ImmuneRACE study (first 160 participants) plus 1,254 subjects from 6 global collaborators. The prospective study material was composed of cDNA or gDNA derived from T cells, B-cell-depleted T cells, or PBMCs. Deeply sampled blood TCRbeta repertoires from subjects exposed to, actively infected with, or recovered from COVID-19 were included in the dataset. The sample metadata nearly always contained a de-identified subject ID, COVID-19 status, age in years and sex. The repertoires were made available in a free public database intended to serve as a resource for research on the immune response to SARS-CoV-2. Where available, HLA class I and class II types were obtained from metadata supplied by the sample provider rather than from assay-based typing. Study-wide conclusions, independent of this receptor: Clinical and demographic metadata were provided uncurated, with the amount varying by source and participant.

Of note for this clone: What antigen it recognizes has not been identified. Base qualities were left out, and no much larger clone turns up one base away.

Trimmed from V: 3 bases; trimmed from J: 5 bases; junction bases lacking a gene match: 7. Measured from the cysteine to the phenylalanine, the CDR3 is 17 residues long. Just CDR3 DNA is preserved here, 51 bases in frame from base 1. The germline V gene specifies KGHDR as CDR1 and SFDVKD as CDR2. The immunoSEQ Assay, a bias-controlled multiplex PCR, was used to amplify TCRbeta CDR3 regions from genomic DNA. The published analysis was carried out like this. Nucleated cell counts per sample were estimated from amplification of reference gene primers within the assay. To quantify the absolute abundance of each unique TCRbeta CDR3 rearrangement, sequence reads were collapsed and filtered. For each sample, productive Simpson clonality was calculated as the square root of Simpson's diversity index over productive rearrangements. The source is immuneACCESS, and TCRdb retained only in-frame sequences with V and J called. Part of the clones is not carried over; for the studies checked, unresolved V genes explain less than half of this, and the remainder is unexplained. That table is the source of V, J and clone size, and D and trimming were worked out from the DNA. The sample records 200,000 to 250,000 clones, approximately 85% of which are singletons. The top ten clones comprise 2% to 3% of the sample.

At one collaborating source in Seattle, patients were enrolled during active infection and were followed longitudinally through the course of disease. The collaborating institutions used their own protocols to collect whole blood in K2EDTA tubes. For TCRbeta analysis, collaborator samples were shipped as frozen whole blood, as isolated PBMCs, or as DNA extracted from either sample type. The chain is encoded by TRBV24-1 joined to TRBJ2-3, and 13 bases in between align with TRBD2. The receptor was isolated from a woman in her seventies with COVID-19, enrolled during active disease. The sequenced material came from peripheral blood. The DNA sequence is given as TGTGCCACCAGTGATCCCACCGGGACTAGCGGGATAGATACGCAGTATTTT. Its product reads: CATSDPTGTSGIDTQYF.